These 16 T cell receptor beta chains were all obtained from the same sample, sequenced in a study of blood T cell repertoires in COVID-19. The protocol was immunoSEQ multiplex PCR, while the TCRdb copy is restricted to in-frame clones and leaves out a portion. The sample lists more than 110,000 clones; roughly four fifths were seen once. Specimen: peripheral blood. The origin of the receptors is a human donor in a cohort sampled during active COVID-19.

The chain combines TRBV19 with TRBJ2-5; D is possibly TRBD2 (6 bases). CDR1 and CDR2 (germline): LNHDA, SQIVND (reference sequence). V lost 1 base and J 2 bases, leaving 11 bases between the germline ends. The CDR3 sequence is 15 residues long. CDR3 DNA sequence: TGTGCCAGTAGTATAGGTGGGGGGAGGCAAGAGACCCAGTACTTC. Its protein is CASSIGGGRQETQYF.

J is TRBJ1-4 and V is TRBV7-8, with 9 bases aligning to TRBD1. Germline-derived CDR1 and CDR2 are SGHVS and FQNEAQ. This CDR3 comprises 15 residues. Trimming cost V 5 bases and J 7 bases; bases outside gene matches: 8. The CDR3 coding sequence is TGTGCCAGCAGCCCAGGGACAGGGACAACTGAAAAACTGTTTTTT. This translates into CASSPGTGTTEKLFF.

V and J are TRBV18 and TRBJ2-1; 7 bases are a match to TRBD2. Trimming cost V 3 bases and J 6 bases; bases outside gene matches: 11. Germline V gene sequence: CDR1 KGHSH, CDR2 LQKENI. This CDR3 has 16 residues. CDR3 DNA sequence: TGTGCCAGCTCACCTAAGAGGGAGGGTTGGAGCAATGAGCAGTTCTTC. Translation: CASSPKREGWSNEQFF.

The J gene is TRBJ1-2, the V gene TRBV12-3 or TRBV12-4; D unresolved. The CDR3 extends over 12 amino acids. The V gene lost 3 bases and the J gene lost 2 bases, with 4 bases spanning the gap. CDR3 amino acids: CASSFRNYGYTF. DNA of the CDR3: TGTGCCAGCAGTTTCAGGAACTATGGCTACACCTTC.

The DNA of the CDR3 is TGCGCCAGCAGCTTGGGCCCGGGACAGGATAGCAATCAGCCCCAGCATTTT. Translating gives CASSLGPGQDSNQPQHF. The rearrangement uses TRBV5-1 and TRBJ1-5; 8 bases are shared with TRBD1. The CDR3 loop spans 17 amino acids. Germline V gene data show CDR1 as SGHRS and CDR2 as YFSETQ. The junction had 5 bases not matched to a gene; V was cut back by 0 bases and J by 0 bases.

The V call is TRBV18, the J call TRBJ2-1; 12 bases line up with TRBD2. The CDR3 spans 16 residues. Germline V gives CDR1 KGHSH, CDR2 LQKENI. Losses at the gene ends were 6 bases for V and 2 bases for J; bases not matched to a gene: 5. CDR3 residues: CASSMRLAGAYNEQFF. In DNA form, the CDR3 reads TGTGCCAGCTCTATGAGACTAGCGGGGGCCTACAATGAGCAGTTCTTC.

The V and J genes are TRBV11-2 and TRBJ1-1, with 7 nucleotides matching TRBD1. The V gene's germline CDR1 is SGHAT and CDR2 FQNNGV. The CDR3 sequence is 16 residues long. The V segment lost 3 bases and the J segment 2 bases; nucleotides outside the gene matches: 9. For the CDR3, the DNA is TGTGCCAGCAGCTTCTCCGGGACAGTGGGAAACACTGAAGCTTTCTTT. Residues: CASSFSGTVGNTEAFF.

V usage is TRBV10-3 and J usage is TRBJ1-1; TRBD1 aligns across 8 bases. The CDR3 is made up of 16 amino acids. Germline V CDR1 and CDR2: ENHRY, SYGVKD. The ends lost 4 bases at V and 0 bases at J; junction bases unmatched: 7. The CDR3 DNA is TGTGCCATCAGTGCGGGACAGGCCAAAATGAACACTGAAGCTTTCTTT. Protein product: CAISAGQAKMNTEAFF.

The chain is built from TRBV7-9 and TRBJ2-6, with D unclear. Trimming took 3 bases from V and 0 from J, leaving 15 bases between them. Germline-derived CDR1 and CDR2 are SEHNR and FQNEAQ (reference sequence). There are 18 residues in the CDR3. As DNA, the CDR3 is TGTGCCAGCAGCTTCAGCCTAGGTATAAGCTCTGGGGCCAACGTCCTGACTTTC. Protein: CASSFSLGISSGANVLTF.

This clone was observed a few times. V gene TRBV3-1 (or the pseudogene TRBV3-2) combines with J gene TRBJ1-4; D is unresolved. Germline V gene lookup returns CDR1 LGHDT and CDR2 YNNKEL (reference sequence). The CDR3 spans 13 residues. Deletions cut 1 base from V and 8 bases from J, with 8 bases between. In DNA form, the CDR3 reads TGTGCCAGCAGCCAAGGTCAGTTAGAAAAACTGTTTTTT. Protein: CASSQGQLEKLFF.

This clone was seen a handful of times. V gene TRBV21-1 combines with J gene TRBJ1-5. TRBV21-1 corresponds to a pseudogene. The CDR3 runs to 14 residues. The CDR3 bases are TGTGCCAGCAGCACACCCGCGGGGAATCAGCCCCAGCATTTT. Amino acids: CASSTPAGNQPQHF.

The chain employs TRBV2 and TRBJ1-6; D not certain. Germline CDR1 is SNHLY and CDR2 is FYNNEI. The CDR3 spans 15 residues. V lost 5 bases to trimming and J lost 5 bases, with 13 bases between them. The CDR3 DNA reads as TGTGCCAGCAGTTTGCGGGGAAGCGATAATTCACCCCTCCACTTT. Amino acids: CASSLRGSDNSPLHF.

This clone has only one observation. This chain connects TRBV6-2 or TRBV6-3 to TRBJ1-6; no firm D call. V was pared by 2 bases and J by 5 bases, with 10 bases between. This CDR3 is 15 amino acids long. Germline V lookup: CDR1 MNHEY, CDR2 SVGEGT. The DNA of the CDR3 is TGTGCCAGCAGTTACAGCACCCAGGATAATTCACCCCTCCACTTT. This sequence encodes CASSYSTQDNSPLHF.

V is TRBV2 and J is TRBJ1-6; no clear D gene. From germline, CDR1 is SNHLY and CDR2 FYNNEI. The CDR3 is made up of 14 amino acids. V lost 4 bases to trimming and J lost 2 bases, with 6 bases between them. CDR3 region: CASSGSAYNSPLHF. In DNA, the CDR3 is TGTGCCAGCAGTGGTTCAGCCTATAATTCACCCCTCCACTTT.

The CDR3 region is CASSPGTGLQYF. CDR3 DNA: TGTGCCAGCAGCCCCGGGACAGGGCTACAGTACTTC. The chain employs TRBV6-6 and TRBJ2-7; 9 nucleotides agree with TRBD1. The J segment lost 10 bases and the V segment lost 6 bases, leaving 7 bases of the junction unmatched. The CDR3 totals 12 residues. Per germline, CDR1 MNHNY and CDR2 SVGAGI (reference sequence).

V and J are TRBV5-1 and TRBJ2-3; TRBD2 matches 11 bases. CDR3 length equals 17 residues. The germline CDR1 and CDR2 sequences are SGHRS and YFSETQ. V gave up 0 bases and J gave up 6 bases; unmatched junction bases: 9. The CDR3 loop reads CASSLGFSGGASDTQYF. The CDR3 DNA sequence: TGCGCCAGCAGCTTGGGTTTTAGCGGGGGGGCCTCTGATACGCAGTATTTT.